This note documents a single TCR beta chain sequence. Data came from immunoSEQ multiplex PCR; TCRdb stores just in-frame clones and leaves some out. The sample has about 1 million clones, about 76% seen once. This sample was included in a study of shared clonotypes between healthy human individuals. Naive CD45RA+ and memory CD45RA-negative subsets were split from CD4+ cells. V lost 0 bases to trimming and J lost 5 bases; unmatched junction nucleotides: 5. Germline CDR1 and CDR2: SEHNR and FQNEAQ (reference sequence). This CDR3 spans 15 amino acids. This receptor was taken from a man aged 18 to 35 in good health. Sequences were obtained from memory CD4+ T cells sorted from blood. As to subset: CD45RA-negative fraction. This sequence joins TRBV7-9 and TRBJ2-5; the match to TRBD2 covers 8 bases. The CDR3 loop reads CASSLASGRGETQYF. The CDR3 bases are TGTGCCAGCAGCTTAGCGAGCGGGAGAGGGGAGACCCAGTACTTC.